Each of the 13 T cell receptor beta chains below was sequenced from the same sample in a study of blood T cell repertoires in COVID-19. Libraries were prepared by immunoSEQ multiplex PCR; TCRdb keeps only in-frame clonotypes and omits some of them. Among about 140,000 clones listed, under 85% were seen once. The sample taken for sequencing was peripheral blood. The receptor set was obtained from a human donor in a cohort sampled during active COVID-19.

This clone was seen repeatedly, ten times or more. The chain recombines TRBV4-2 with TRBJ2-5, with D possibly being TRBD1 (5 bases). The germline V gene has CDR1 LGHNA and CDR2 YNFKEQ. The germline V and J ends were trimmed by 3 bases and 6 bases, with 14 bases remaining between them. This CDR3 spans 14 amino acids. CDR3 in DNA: TGTGCCAGCAGCCAGAATTCAGGGCAGAAGACCCAGTACTTC. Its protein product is CASSQNSGQKTQYF.

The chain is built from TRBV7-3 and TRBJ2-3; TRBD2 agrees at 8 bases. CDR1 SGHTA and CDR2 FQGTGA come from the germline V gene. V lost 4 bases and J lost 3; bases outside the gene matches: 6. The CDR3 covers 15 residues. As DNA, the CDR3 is TGTGCCAGCAGCTCCTTAGGCGGGGGGACAGATACGCAGTATTTT. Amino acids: CASSSLGGGTDTQYF.

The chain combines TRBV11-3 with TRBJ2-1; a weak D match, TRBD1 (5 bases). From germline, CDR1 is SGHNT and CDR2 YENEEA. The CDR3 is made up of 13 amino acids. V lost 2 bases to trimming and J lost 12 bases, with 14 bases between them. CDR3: CASSLTRGVRQFF. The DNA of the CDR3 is TGTGCCAGCAGCTTAACAAGGGGCGTCCGGCAGTTCTTC.

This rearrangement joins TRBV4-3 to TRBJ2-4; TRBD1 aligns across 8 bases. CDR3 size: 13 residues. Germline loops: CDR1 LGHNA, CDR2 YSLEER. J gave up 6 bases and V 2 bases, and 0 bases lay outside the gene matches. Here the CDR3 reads CASSQTGGNIQYF. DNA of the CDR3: TGCGCCAGCAGCCAAACAGGGGGAAACATTCAGTACTTC.

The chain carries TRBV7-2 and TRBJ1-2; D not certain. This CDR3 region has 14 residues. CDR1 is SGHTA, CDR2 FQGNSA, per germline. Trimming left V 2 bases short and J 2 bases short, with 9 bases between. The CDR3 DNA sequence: TGTGCCAGCAGCTTAAGTCGGTTAAACTATGGCTACACCTTC. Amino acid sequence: CASSLSRLNYGYTF. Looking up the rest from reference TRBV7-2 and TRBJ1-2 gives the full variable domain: GAGVSQSPSNKVTEKGKDVELRCDPISGHTALYWYRQSLGQGLEFLIYFQGNSAPDKSGLPSDRFSAERTGGSVSTLTIQRTQQEDSAVYLCASSLSRLNYGYTFGSGTRLTVV.

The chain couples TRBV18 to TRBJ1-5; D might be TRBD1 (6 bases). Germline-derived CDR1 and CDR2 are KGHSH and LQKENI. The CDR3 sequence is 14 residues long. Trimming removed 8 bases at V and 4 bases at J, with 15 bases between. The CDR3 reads CASGPGTPNQPQHF. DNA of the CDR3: TGTGCCAGCGGGCCCGGGACACCTAATCAGCCCCAGCATTTT.

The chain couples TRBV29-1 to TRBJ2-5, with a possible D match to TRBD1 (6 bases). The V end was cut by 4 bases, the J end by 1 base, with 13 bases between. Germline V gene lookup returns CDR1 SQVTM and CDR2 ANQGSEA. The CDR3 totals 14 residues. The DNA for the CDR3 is TGCAGCGTTGTAGGTCAAGGGGGCCAAGAGACCCAGTACTTC. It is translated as CSVVGQGGQETQYF.

The CDR3 DNA is TGTGCCAGCAGTTCTATACAGGGGGCGGGGAGGAATGAGCAGTTCTTC. Translating it yields CASSSIQGAGRNEQFF. This chain links TRBV6-5 with TRBJ2-1, with 9 bases lining up with TRBD1. The germline gives CDR1 MNHEY, CDR2 SVGAGI. The CDR3 loop spans 16 amino acids. The V and J ends lost 4 bases and 7 bases, in that order; junction bases with no gene match: 11.

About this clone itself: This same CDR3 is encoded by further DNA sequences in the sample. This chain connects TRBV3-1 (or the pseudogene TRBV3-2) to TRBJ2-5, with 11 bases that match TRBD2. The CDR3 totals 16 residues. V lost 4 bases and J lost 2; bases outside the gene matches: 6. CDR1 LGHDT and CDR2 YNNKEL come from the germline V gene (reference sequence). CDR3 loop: CASSLGLAGGQETQYF. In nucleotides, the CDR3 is TGTGCCAGCAGCCTGGGGCTAGCGGGGGGACAAGAGACCCAGTACTTC.

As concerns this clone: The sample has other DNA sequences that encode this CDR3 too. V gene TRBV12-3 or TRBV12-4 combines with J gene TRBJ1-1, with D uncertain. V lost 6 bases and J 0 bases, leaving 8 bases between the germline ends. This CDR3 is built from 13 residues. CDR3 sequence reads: CASRTRMNTEAFF. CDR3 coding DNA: TGTGCCAGCAGGACTAGAATGAACACTGAAGCTTTCTTT.

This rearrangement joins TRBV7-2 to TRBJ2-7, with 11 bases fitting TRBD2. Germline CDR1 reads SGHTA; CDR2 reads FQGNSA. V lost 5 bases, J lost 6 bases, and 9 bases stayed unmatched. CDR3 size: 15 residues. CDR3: CASSLTSGGPTEQYF. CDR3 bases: TGTGCCAGCAGCCTAACTAGCGGGGGTCCCACCGAGCAGTACTTC.

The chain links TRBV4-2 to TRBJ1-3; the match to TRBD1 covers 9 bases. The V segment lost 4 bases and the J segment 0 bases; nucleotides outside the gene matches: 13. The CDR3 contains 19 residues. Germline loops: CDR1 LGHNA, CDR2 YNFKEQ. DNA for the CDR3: TGTGCCAGCAGCCGCTCCCGGGACAGGGCTAATCCCTCTGGAAACACCATATATTTT. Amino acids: CASSRSRDRANPSGNTIYF.

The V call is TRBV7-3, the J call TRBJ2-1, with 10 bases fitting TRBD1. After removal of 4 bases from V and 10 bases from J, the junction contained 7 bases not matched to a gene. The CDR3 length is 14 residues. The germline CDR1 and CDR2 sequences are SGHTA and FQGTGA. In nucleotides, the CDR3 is TGTGCCAGCAGCTCTCGACAGGGGGCTTGGGAGCAGTTCTTC. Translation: CASSSRQGAWEQFF.